The T cell receptor beta chain described here comes from a study of pediatric ulcerative colitis. No immunosuppressive drugs were given to ulcerative colitis patients before diagnostic colonoscopy. At colonoscopy, a blood sample was also collected. Turning to this clone: The antigen is not known.

Generated by immunoSEQ multiplex PCR, the TCRdb table keeps only in-frame clones and is missing some. Of 32,000 or so clones in the sample, roughly four fifths were seen once. Study results and limitations: No controls had the two rectal clonotypes shared by ulcerative colitis patients. A couple of patients had blood samples with substantially reduced template counts.

This TCR derives from a boy aged 5 to 17 with severe ulcerative colitis. Specimen: blood.

This CDR3 reads CAAGIPYEQYF. CDR3 DNA sequence: TGTGCCGCCGGCATCCCCTACGAGCAGTACTTC. The gene calls are TRBV6-5 and TRBJ2-7; D unresolved. Trimming left V 11 bases short and J 2 bases short, with 10 bases between. CDR3 length: 11 amino acids. Germline V gene sequence: CDR1 MNHEY, CDR2 SVGAGI.